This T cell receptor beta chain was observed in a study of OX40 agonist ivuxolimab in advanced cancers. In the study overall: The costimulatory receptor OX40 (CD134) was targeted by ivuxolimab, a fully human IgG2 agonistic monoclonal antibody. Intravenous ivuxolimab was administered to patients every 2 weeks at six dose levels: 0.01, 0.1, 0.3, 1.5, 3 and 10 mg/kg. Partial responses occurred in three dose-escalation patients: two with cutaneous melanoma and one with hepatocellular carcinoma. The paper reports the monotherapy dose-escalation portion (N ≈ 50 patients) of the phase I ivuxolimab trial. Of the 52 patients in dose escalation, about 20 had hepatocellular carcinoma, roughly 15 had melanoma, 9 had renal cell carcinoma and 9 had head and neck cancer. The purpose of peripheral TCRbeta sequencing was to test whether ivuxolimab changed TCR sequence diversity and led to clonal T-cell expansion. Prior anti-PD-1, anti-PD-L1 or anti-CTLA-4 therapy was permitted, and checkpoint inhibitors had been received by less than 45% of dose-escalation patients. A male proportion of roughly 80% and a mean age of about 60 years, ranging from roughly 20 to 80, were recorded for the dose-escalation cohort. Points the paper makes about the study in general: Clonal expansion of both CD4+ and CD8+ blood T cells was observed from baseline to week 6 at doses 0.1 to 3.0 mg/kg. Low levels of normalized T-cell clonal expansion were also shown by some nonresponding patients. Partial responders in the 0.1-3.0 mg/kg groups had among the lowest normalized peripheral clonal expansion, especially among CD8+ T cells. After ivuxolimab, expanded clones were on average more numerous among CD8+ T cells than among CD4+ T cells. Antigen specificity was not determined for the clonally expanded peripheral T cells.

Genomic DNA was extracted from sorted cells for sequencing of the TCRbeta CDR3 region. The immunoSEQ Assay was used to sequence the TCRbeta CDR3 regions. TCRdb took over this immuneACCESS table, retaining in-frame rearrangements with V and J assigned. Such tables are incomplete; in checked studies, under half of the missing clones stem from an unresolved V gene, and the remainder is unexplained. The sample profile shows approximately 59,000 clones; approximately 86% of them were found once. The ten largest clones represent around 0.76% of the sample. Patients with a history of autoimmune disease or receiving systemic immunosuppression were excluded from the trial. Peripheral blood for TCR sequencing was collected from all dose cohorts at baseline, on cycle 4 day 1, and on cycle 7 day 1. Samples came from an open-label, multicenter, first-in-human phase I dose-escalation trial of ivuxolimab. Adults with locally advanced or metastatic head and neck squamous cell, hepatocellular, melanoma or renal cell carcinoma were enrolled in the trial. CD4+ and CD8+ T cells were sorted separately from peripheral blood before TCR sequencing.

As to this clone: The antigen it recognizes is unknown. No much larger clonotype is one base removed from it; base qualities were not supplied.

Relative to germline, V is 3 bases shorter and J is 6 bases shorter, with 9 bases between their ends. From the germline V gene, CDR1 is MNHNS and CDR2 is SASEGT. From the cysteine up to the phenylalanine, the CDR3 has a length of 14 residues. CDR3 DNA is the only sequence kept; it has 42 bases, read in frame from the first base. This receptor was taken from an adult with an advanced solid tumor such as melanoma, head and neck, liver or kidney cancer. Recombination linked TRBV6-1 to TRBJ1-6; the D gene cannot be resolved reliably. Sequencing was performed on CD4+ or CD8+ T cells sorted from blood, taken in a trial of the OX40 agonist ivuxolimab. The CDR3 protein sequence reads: CASSDRPLNSPLHF. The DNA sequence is TGTGCCAGCAGTGACAGACCCCTTAATTCACCCCTCCACTTT.